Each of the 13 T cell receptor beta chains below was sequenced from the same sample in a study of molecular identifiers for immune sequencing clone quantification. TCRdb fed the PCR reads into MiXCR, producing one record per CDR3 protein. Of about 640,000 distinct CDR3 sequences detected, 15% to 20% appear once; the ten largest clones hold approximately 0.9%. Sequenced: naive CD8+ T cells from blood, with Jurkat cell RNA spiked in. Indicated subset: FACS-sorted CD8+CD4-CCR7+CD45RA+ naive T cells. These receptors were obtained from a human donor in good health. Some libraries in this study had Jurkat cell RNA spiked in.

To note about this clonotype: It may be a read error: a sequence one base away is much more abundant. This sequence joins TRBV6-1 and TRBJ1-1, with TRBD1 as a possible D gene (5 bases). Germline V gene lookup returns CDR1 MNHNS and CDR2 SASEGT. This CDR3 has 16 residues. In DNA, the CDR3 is TGTGCCAGCAGTGAGGCCCGGGGGGGTCTGAACACTGAAGCTCTCTTT. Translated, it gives CASSEARGGLNTEALF.

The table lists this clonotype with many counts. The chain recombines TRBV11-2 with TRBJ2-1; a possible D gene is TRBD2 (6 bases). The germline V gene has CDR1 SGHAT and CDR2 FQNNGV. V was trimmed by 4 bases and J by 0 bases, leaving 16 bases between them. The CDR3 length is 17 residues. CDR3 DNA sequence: TGTGCCAGCAGCTATGGATGGGGACTCAGCTCCTACAATGAGCAGTTCTTC. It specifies CASSYGWGLSSYNEQFF.

The CDR3 nucleotides are TGTGCCAGCAGCGAGGACAGGGAAAATTCACCCCTCCACTTT. Protein sequence: CASSEDRENSPLHF. The V and J genes are TRBV9 and TRBJ1-6; 8 nucleotides line up with TRBD1. Looked up from germline, CDR1 is SGDLS and CDR2 is YYNGEE. The ends lost 3 bases at V and 7 bases at J; junction bases unmatched: 3. This CDR3 contains 14 residues.

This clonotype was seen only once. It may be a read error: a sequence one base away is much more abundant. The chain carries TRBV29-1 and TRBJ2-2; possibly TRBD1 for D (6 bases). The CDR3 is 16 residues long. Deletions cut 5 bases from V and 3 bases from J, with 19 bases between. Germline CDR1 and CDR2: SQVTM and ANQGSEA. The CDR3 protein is CSVRDRDKADTGELFF. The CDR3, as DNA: TGCAGCGTTCGCGACCGGGACAAGGCGGACACCGGGGAGCTGTTTTTT.

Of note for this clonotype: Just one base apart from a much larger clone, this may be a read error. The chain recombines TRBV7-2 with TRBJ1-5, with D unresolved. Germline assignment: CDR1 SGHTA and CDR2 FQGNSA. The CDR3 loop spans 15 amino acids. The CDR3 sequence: CACSPYGQISQPQHF. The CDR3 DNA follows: TGTGCCTGCAGCCCCTATGGGCAGATCAGTCAGCCCCAGCATTTT.

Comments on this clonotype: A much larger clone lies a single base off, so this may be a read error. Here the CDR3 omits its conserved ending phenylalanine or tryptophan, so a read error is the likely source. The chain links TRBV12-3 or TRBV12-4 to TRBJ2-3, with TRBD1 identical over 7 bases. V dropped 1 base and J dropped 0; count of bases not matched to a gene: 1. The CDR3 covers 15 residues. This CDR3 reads CASSLGDSSTDTQYS. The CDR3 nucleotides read TGTGCCAGCAGTTTAGGGGACAGTAGCACAGATACGCAGTATTCT.

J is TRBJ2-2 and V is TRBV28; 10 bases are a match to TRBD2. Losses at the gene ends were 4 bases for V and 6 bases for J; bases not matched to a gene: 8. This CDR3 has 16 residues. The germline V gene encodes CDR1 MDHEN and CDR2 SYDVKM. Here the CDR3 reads CASSSTSGPRPGELFF. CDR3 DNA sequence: TGTGCCAGCAGTTCGACTAGCGGGCCTAGGCCCGGGGAGCTGTTTTTT.

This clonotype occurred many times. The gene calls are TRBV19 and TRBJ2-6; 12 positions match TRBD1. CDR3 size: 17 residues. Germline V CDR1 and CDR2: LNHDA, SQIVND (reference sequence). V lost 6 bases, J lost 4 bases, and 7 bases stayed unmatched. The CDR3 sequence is CASSLGQGAPGANVLTF. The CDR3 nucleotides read TGTGCCAGTAGCTTGGGACAGGGGGCTCCCGGGGCCAACGTCCTGACTTTC.

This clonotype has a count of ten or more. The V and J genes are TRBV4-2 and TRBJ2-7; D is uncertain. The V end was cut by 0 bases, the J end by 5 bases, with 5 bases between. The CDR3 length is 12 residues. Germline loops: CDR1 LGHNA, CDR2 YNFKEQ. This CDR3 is CASSQDSHEQYF. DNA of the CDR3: TGTGCCAGCAGCCAAGATTCCCACGAGCAGTACTTC.

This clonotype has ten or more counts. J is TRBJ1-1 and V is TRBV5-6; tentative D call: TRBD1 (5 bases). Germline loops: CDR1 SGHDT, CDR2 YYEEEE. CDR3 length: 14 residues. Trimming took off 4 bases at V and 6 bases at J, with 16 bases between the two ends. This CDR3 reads CASSRDPKVPEAFF. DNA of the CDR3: TGTGCCAGCAGCAGGGACCCCAAGGTCCCTGAAGCTTTCTTT.

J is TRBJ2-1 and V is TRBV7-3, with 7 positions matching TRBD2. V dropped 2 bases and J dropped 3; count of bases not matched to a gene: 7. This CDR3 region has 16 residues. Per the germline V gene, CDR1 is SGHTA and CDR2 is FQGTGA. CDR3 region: CASSLSLASLYNEQFF. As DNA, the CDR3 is TGTGCCAGCAGCTTATCACTAGCGAGTCTCTACAATGAGCAGTTCTTC. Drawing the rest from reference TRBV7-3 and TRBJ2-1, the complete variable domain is GAGVSQTPSNKVTEKGKYVELRCDPISGHTALYWYRQSLGQGPEFLIYFQGTGAADDSGLPNDRFFAVRPEGSVSTLKIQRTERGDSAVYLCASSLSLASLYNEQFFGPGTRLTVL.

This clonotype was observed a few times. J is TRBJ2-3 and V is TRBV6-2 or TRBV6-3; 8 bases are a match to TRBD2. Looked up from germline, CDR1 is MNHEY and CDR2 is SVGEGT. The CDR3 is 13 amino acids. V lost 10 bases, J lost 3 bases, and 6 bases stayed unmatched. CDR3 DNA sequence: TGTGCCACCGGGGGGGGGATTACAGATACGCAGTATTTT. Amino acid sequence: CATGGGITDTQYF.

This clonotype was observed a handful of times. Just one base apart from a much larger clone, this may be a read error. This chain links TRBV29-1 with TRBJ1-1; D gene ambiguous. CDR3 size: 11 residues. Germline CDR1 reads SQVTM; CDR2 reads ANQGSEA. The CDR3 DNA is TGCAGCGTTCCGGCGAACACTGCAGCTTTCTTT. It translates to CSVPANTAAFF.